This TCR beta chain was captured in a study of CD8 T cells in Susac syndrome. With random hexamers, reverse transcription was performed on about 0.5 to 1 ug of RNA. By means of immunoSEQ multiplex PCR, TCR beta CDR3 spanning 54 Vbeta and 13 Jbeta underwent amplification. A single record per CDR3 protein comes from TCRdb applying MiXCR to the immunoSEQ multiplex PCR reads. The repertoire holds roughly 89,000 distinct CDR3 sequences, with about 96% as singletons. The T cells that were sequenced for TCR beta were CD8+ and CD4+ cells from blood. Material for sequencing was CD8+ T cells from PBMCs. The clonotype was recovered from a human donor with Susac syndrome.

CDR3 residues: CASNPVGSPLHF. The CDR3 nucleotides are TGTGCCAGCAACCCGGTCGGATCACCCCTCCACTTT. The chain recombines TRBV5-4 with TRBJ1-6; D not resolved. Germline V gene data show CDR1 as SGHNT and CDR2 as YYREEE (reference sequence). Trimming took off 6 bases at V and 10 bases at J, with 11 bases between the two ends. CDR3 size: 12 residues.